This TCR beta chain was obtained from a study of somatic mutations in cytotoxic T cells in rheumatoid arthritis. Study information: Blood from the patient (approximately 27 ml EDTA) was drawn right after diagnosis, pretreatment. There were some V beta antibody-stained T-cell populations flow-sorted at nearly 100% purity, and these included V beta1+ cells sequenced for TCRB.

About this clone: Its antigen is still unknown.

Data came from immunoSEQ multiplex PCR; TCRdb stores just in-frame clones and leaves some out. The sample shows tens of thousands of clones, 80% to 85% of them seen only once. Findings and caveats of the study: The authors did not know the antigen targets of the expanded CD8+ clones.

The sequence derives from an adult with rheumatoid arthritis. The sequenced sample consisted of CD8+ T cells sorted from blood.

The CDR3: CASSLVGADYGYTF. The CDR3 region has the DNA TGCGCCAGCAGCTTGGTGGGGGCTGACTATGGCTACACCTTC. The rearrangement uses TRBV5-1 and TRBJ1-2; possibly TRBD1 for D (6 bases). Trimming took 0 bases from V and 3 from J, leaving 9 bases between them. The CDR3 has 14 residues. Germline CDR1 reads SGHRS; CDR2 reads YFSETQ.